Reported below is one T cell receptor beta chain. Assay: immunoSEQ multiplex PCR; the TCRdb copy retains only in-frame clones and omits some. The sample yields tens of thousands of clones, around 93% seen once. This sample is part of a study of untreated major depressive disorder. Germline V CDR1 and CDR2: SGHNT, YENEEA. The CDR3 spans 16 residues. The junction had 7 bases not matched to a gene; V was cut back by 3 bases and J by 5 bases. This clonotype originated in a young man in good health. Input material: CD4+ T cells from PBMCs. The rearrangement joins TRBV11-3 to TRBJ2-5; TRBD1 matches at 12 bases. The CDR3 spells CASSLGGQGAGETQYF. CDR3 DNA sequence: TGTGCCAGCAGCTTGGGGGGACAGGGGGCTGGGGAGACCCAGTACTTC.